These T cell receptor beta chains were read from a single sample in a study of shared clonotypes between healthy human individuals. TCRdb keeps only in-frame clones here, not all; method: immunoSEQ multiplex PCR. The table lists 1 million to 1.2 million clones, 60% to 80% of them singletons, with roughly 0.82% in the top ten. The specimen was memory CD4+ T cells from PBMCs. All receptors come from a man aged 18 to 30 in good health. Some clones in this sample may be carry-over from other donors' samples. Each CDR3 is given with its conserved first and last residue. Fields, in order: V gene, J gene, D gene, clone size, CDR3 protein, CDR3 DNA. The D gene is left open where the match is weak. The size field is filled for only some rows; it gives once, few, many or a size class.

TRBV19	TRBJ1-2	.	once	CASSQQGYNYGYTF	TGTGCCAGTAGTCAACAGGGATATAACTATGGCTACACCTTC
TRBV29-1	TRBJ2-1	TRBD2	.	CSVDLRESYNEQFF	TGCAGCGTTGATTTGCGGGAGTCCTACAATGAGCAGTTCTTC
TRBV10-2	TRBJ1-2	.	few	CASSRQLNYGYTF	TGCGCCAGCAGTCGGCAGCTTAACTATGGCTACACCTTC
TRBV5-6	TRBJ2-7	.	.	CASSLRGEQYF	TGTGCCAGCAGCTTAAGGGGAGAGCAGTACTTC
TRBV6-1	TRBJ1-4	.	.	CASSQGRRHNEKLFF	TGTGCCAGCAGTCAGGGACGGCGCCATAATGAAAAACTGTTTTTT
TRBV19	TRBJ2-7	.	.	CASGRVHEQYF	TGTGCCAGCGGAAGGGTCCACGAGCAGTACTTC
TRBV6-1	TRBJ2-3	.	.	CASRTGTDTQYF	TGTGCCAGCAGAACGGGCACAGATACGCAGTATTTT
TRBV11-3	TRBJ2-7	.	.	CASSFVSGPAYEQYF	TGTGCCAGCAGCTTCGTCTCGGGGCCCGCCTACGAGCAGTACTTC
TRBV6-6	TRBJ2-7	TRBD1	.	CASSFDRAPQNEQYF	TGTGCCAGCAGCTTTGACAGGGCCCCTCAGAACGAGCAGTACTTC
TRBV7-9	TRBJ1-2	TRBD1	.	CASSPLTGTGGYTF	TGTGCCAGCAGCCCCCTGACGGGGACAGGTGGCTACACCTTC
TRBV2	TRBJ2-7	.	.	CASSVGPPYEQYF	TGTGCCAGCAGTGTCGGACCCCCCTACGAGCAGTACTTC
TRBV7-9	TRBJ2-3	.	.	CASSSSVGASGTDTQYF	TGTGCCAGCAGCTCCTCGGTAGGGGCCTCCGGCACAGATACGCAGTATTTT
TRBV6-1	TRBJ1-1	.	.	CASGDRAEGRAFF	TGTGCCAGCGGGGACCGGGCCGAGGGGAGGGCTTTCTTT
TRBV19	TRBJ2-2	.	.	CASSIRGPASGELFF	TGTGCCAGTAGTATAAGAGGGCCCGCTAGCGGGGAGCTGTTTTTT
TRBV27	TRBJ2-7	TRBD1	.	CASSLVRDREGEQYF	TGTGCCAGCAGTTTAGTGAGGGACAGGGAAGGCGAGCAGTACTTC
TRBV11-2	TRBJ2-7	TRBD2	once	CASSFSEAGGYEQYF	TGTGCCAGCAGCTTTTCCGAAGCGGGAGGCTACGAGCAGTACTTC
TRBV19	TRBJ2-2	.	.	CASSIPGLGGGELFF	TGTGCCAGTAGTATTCCAGGGCTCGGCGGCGGGGAGCTGTTTTTT
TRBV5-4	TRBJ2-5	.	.	CASKGGGGRETQYF	TGTGCCAGTAAAGGTGGTGGGGGCCGGGAGACCCAGTACTTC
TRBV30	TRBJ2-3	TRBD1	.	CACDRGLTDTQYF	TGTGCCTGCGACAGGGGGCTGACAGATACGCAGTATTTT